The present T cell receptor (beta chain) was sequenced within a study of blood T cell repertoires in COVID-19. Overall study: Collection of acute and convalescent COVID-19 samples took place in the United States, Italy and Spain.

Only in-frame clones appear in the TCRdb table, and some are missing; sequencing was by immunoSEQ multiplex PCR. The sample shows around 370,000 clones, under 95% of them seen only once. Germline V CDR1 and CDR2: LGHNA, YSLEER. The CDR3 consists of 16 residues. J lost 5 bases, V lost 2 bases, and 5 bases had no gene match. This clone was detected once. Sequences were obtained from peripheral blood. This chain joins TRBV4-3 and TRBJ1-4, with 10 nucleotides matching TRBD1. This TCR was recovered from a woman younger than 30 who had recovered from COVID-19. The DNA for the CDR3 is TGCGCCAGCAGCCAAAGACAGGGGGCAAGCAATGAAAAACTGTTTTTT. Translated: CASSQRQGASNEKLFF.